Given below is one T cell receptor (beta chain) in context. The antigen remains undetermined. The CDR3 spans 11 residues. CDR1 SGHRS and CDR2 YFSETQ come from the germline V gene. V lost 6 bases and J lost 5, with 8 bases in between. The PCR employed 60 Vbeta primers together with 13 Jbeta primers. Here immunoSEQ multiplex PCR was the method, and the copy in TCRdb shows in-frame clones only, minus some. In the table there are 150,000 or so clones, under 80% of which are singletons. The data derive from a study of cytomegalovirus exposure and HLA in healthy donors. Study-level findings and limits: Excluded: some indistinguishable V segments such as TRBV6-2 and TRBV6-3. Likely technical artifact: a cluster of highly shared sequence variants. As a later analysis revealed, most CMV-associated TCR beta chains appeared HLA-restricted.

The rearrangement joins TRBV5-1 to TRBJ1-1; tentative D call: TRBD1 (5 bases). This TCR derives from a human donor in good health. Specimen: PBMCs. The CDR3, as DNA: TGCGCCAGCACCGACAGAACTGAAGCTTTCTTT. This sequence encodes CASTDRTEAFF.